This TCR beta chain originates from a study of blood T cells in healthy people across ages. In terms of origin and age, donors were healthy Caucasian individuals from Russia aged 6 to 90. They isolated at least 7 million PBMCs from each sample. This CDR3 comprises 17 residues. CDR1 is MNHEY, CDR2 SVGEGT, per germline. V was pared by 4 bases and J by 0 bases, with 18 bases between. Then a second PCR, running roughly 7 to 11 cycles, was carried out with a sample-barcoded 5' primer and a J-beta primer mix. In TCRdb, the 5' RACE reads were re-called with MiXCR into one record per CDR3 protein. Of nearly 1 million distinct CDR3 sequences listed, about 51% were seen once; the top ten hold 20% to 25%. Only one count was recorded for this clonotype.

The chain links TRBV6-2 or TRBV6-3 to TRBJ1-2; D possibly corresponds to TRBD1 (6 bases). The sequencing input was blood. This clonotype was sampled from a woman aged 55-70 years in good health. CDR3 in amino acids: CASSLSSGQPTNYGYTF. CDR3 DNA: TGTGCCAGCAGTTTGTCCTCCGGACAGCCTACTAACTATGGCTACACCTTC.